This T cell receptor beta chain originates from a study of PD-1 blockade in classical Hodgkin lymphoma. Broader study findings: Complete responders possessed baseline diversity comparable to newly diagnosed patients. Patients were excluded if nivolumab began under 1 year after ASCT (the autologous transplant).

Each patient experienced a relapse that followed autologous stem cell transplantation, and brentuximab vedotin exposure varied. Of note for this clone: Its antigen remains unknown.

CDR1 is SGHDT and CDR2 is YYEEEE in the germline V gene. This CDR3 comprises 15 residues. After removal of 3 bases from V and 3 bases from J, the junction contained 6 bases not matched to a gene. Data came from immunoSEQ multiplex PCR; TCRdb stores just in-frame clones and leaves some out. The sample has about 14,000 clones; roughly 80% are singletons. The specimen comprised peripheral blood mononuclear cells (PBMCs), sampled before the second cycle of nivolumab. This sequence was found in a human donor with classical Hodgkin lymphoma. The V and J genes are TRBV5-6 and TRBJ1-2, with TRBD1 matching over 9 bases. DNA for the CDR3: TGTGCCAGCAGCTCAGACAGGGGGAAGGACTATGGCTACACCTTC. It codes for CASSSDRGKDYGYTF.